This TCR beta chain was identified in a study of CD8 T cells in Susac syndrome. Study results and limitations: The study conceded that its TCR sequencing and HLA analysis involved relatively few individuals.

As concerns this clonotype: Its antigen is undetermined.

Trimming took off 5 bases at V and 4 bases at J, with 9 bases between the two ends. CDR3 size: 13 residues. The germline V gene encodes CDR1 SGHTA and CDR2 FQGNSA. The RNA, about 0.45 to 1 ug, was put through reverse transcription using random hexamers. It was immunoSEQ multiplex PCR that amplified TCR beta CDR3 across 54 Vbeta and 13 Jbeta. From the immunoSEQ multiplex PCR reads, TCRdb called clonotypes with MiXCR, one entry per CDR3 protein. The sample carries fewer than 200,000 distinct CDR3 sequences, 90% to 95% recorded once. TCR beta sequencing covered blood CD8+ and CD4+ T cells. TEMRA cells were enriched by FACS, while CD8+ and CD4+ T cells were obtained through a negative isolation that was performed magnetically.

The chain is built from TRBV7-2 and TRBJ1-5, with no clear D. The clonotype was recovered from a human donor in good health. Sequenced sample: CD4+ T cells from PBMCs. CDR3 DNA: TGTGCCAGCAGCAAGGACTTTAATCAGCCCCAGCATTTT. Amino acid sequence: CASSKDFNQPQHF.